Described below is a single TCR beta chain sequence and its context. This sample is part of a study of blood T cell repertoires in COVID-19. At the level of the study: The cDNA or gDNA used as material had been derived from T cells, B-cell-depleted T cells, or PBMCs.

The trim removed 8 bases at V and 4 bases at J, leaving 14 bases unmatched. Germline V gene sequence: CDR1 SEHNR, CDR2 FQNEAQ (reference sequence). The CDR3 is 18 amino acids. Authors' processing steps: Reference gene primer amplification gave nucleated cell count estimates. TCRdb's table, derived via immunoSEQ multiplex PCR, lists solely in-frame clones and lacks some. V and J calls and clone size come straight from that table; D and trimming were deduced from the DNA. The data contain over 200,000 clones, 88% of them singletons. This clonotype was sampled from a woman aged 60-70 years with acute or convalescent COVID-19. The J gene is TRBJ2-3, the V gene TRBV7-9, with 14 bases identical to TRBD2. The sample taken for sequencing was peripheral blood. This CDR3 reads CASRPGLAGAVRADTQYF. The CDR3 nucleotides are TGTGCCAGCCGCCCGGGACTAGCGGGGGCCGTCCGGGCAGATACGCAGTATTTT.